The source of this TCR beta chain is a study of T cell repertoires in cytomegalovirus infection. Worth noting for this clonotype: Its antigen is still unknown.

The CDR3 sequence is 12 residues long. The V end was cut by 10 bases, the J end by 1 base, with 10 bases between. Germline V gene data show CDR1 as MNHEY and CDR2 as SVGEGT. TCRdb reprocessed the reads with MiXCR, giving one entry per CDR3 protein. This sample has 800,000 to 950,000 distinct CDR3 sequences, with 32% found just once. The clonotype was recovered from a human donor in good health (CMV status not recorded). Some clones in this sample may be carry-over from other donors' samples. This chain links TRBV6-2 or TRBV6-3 with TRBJ1-1; no reliable D call. The sample here was cultured CD8+ T cells from PBMCs, taken from culture after CMV antigen stimulation. CDR3 loop: CANSLGNTEAFF. Here the CDR3 DNA reads TGTGCCAACAGCCTTGGGAACACTGAAGCTTTCTTT.